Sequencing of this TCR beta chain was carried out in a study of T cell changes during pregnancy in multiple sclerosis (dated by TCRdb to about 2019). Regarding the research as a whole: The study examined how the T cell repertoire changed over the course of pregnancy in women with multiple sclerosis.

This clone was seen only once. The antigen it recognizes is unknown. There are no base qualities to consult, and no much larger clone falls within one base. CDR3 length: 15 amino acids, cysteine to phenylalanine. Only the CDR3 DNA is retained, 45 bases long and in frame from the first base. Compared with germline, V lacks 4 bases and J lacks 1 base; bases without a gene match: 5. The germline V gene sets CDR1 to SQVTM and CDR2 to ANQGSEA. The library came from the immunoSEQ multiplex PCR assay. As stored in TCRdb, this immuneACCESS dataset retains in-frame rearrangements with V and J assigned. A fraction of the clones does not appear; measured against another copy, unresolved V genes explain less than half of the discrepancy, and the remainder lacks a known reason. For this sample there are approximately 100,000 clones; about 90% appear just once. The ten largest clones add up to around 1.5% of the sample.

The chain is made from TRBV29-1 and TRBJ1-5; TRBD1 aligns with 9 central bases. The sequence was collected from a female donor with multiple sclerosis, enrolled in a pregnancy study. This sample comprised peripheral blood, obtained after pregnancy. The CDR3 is CSVGEGQGSNQPQHF. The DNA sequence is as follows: TGCAGCGTTGGTGAGGGACAGGGAAGCAATCAGCCCCAGCATTTT.